This TCR beta chain was sequenced during a study of memory CD4+ T cells and cytomegalovirus serostatus. On the study more broadly: This sample comes from healthy Belgian adults, several CMV seropositive, 24 seronegative.

The sort gate was single viable CD3+CD4+CD8-CD45RO+ cells for memory CD4+ T cells. The CDR3 is 19 residues long. With 3 bases clipped from V and 3 bases from J, the junction kept 23 bases outside the gene matches. CDR1 is GTSNPN and CDR2 is SVGIG in the germline V gene (reference sequence). Produced via immunoSEQ multiplex PCR; TCRdb's table is partial and in-frame only. The data hold about 40,000 clones, with approximately 80% observed a single time. This clonotype originated in an adult in good health and CMV-seronegative. V gene TRBV30 combines with J gene TRBJ2-7; 7 bases agree with TRBD2. Specimen: memory CD4+ T cells from blood. The CDR3 is CAWRTYSPKREGRLYEQYF. In nucleotides, the CDR3 is TGTGCCTGGAGAACCTACTCTCCGAAGCGGGAAGGGAGGCTCTACGAGCAGTACTTC.